This TCR beta chain came from a study of T cell responses to AZD1222 COVID-19 vaccine. On the study more broadly: Pooled in the analysis were second doses at about 4 or about 12 weeks. Study outcomes and limitations: The donors showed a predominance of white British ancestry and of females, with possible underestimation of clonal diversity. At study baseline, merely six AZD1222 recipients were seropositive.

Here immunoSEQ multiplex PCR was the method, and the copy in TCRdb shows in-frame clones only, minus some. Seen here are roughly 130,000 clones, approximately 85% observed once, and the top ten hold under 2%. Turning to this clone: Antigen: not known.

Per the germline V gene, CDR1 is SGHTA and CDR2 is FQGNSA. Trimming cost V 5 bases and J 7 bases; bases outside gene matches: 11. The CDR3 extends over 15 amino acids. The sequenced sample was peripheral blood, obtained on day 0 of AZD1222 vaccination. The chain carries TRBV7-2 and TRBJ1-2, with 9 nucleotides matching TRBD1. This clonotype was obtained from an adult in good health. CDR3 sequence (DNA): TGTGCCAGCAGCCCATCGACAGGGGGTATTGGTGGCTACACCTTC. As protein: CASSPSTGGIGGYTF. Looking up the rest from reference TRBV7-2 and TRBJ1-2 gives the full variable domain: GAGVSQSPSNKVTEKGKDVELRCDPISGHTALYWYRQSLGQGLEFLIYFQGNSAPDKSGLPSDRFSAERTGGSVSTLTIQRTQQEDSAVYLCASSPSTGGIGGYTFGSGTRLTVV.